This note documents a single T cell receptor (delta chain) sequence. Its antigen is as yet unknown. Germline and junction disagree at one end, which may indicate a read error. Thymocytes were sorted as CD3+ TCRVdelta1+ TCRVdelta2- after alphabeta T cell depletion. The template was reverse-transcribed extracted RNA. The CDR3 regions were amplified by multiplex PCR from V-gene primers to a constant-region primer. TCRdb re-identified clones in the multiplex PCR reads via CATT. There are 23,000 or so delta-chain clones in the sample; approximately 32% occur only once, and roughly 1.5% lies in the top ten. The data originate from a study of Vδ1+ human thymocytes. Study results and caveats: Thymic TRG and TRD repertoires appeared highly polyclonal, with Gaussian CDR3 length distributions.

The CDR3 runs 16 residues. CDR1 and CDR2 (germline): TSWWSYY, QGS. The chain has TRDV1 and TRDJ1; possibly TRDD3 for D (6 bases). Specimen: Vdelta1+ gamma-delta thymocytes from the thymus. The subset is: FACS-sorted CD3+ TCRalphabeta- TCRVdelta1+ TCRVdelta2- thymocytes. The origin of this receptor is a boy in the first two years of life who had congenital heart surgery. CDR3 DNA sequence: TGTGCTCTTGGGGAACAGGGGGAGACGTACACCGATGAACTCATCTTT. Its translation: CALGEQGETYTDELIF.